A selection of T cell receptor beta chains follows, all from one sample in a study of T cells in Graves' hyperthyroidism and ophthalmopathy. MiXCR, run by TCRdb on the multiplex PCR reads, gives a single entry per CDR3 protein. The sample yields approximately 500,000 distinct CDR3 sequences, under 60% seen once. The sequenced sample was peripheral blood or thyroid tissue (not recorded which). Receptors originate from a young woman with Graves' hyperthyroidism. Both conserved end residues are part of each CDR3. The order of the fields is D gene, V gene, J gene, clone size, CDR3 protein, CDR3 DNA. The D gene is left open where the match is weak. Expanded clones are given a class, and other clones once, few, many or no size at all.

.	TRBV7-9	TRBJ2-3	.	CVSSSDWTSTDTQYF	TGTGTCAGCAGCTCGGACTGGACTAGCACAGATACGCAGTATTTT
.	TRBV3-1	TRBJ1-2	.	CASSQSRFGGSGYTF	TGTGCCAGCAGCCAAAGCCGGTTTGGGGGAAGTGGCTACACCTTC
TRBD2	TRBV6-6	TRBJ2-5	many	CASSYSTSGIRTQYF	TGTGCCAGCAGTTACTCGACTAGCGGGATTCGGACCCAGTACTTC
TRBD2	TRBV7-2	TRBJ2-5	.	CASSPGGGLAEETQYF	TGTGCCAGCAGCCCGGGGGGGGGACTAGCGGAAGAGACCCAGTACTTC
TRBD1	TRBV29-1	TRBJ1-5	.	CNVRQGGNEPQHF	TGCAACGTCCGACAGGGGGGGAATGAGCCCCAGCATTTT
.	TRBV7-9	TRBJ2-7	.	CVSSLASDAYEQYF	TGTGTCAGCAGCTTAGCTAGCGATGCCTACGAGCAGTACTTC
TRBD1	TRBV29-1	TRBJ1-5	.	CSILTGDGGDGNQPQHF	TGCAGCATCCTGACAGGGGATGGGGGAGATGGCAATCAGCCCCAGCATTTT
.	TRBV19	TRBJ1-2	many	CASSSVPGHGYTF	TGTGCCAGTAGTTCCGTTCCTGGCCATGGCTACACCTTC
TRBD2	TRBV7-9	TRBJ2-7	.	CASSLALTGTSGRYNEQYF	TGTGCCAGCAGCTTAGCGCTAACGGGGACTAGCGGGAGATACAATGAGCAGTACTTC
TRBD1	TRBV7-9	TRBJ1-1	many	CASSLRRRGQHTEAFF	TGTGCCAGCAGCTTACGGCGTCGGGGACAGCACACTGAAGCTTTCTTT
.	TRBV29-1	TRBJ1-5	many	CSVETGIGGQPQHF	TGCAGCGTTGAAACTGGGATTGGCGGGCAGCCCCAGCATTTT
.	TRBV29-1	TRBJ1-1	.	CNAARGGNTEAFF	TGCAACGCAGCACGGGGTGGCAACACTGAAGCTTTCTTT
.	TRBV6-5	TRBJ2-7	.	CAGSSPAEQYF	TGTGCCGGCAGTTCCCCCGCTGAGCAGTACTTC
TRBD1	TRBV9	TRBJ1-2	.	CASSLGPPGQGYPHGCTF	TGTGCCAGCAGCTTAGGGCCCCCGGGACAGGGTTATCCGCATGGCTGCACCTTC
TRBD1	TRBV29-1	TRBJ2-7	.	CSVLKGQGVGYEQYF	TGCAGCGTGCTCAAGGGACAGGGGGTGGGCTACGAGCAGTACTTC
TRBD1	TRBV20-1	TRBJ2-2	many	CSARGQGSTGELFF	TGCAGTGCTAGGGGACAGGGGAGCACCGGGGAGCTGTTTTTT
TRBD1	TRBV29-1	TRBJ1-1	.	CSGTGRTDTKAFF	TGCAGCGGGACAGGGCGCACCGACACTAAAGCTTTCTTT
.	TRBV5-1	TRBJ2-7	.	CASSPDGSSYEQYF	TGCGCCAGCAGCCCCGACGGAAGCTCCTACGAGCAGTACTTC
TRBD2	TRBV5-1	TRBJ2-2	many	CASSSAGIGTGELFF	TGCGCCAGCAGCTCAGCGGGGATCGGCACCGGGGAGCTGTTTTTT
.	TRBV29-1	TRBJ2-7	.	CSVEDQQRGSYNEQYF	TGCAGCGTTGAAGATCAACAACGAGGCTCCTACAATGAGCAGTACTTC
.	TRBV7-3	TRBJ1-1	once	CASSLRQDDATNEAFF	TGTGCCAGCAGCTTAAGACAGGATGATGCAACTAATGAAGCTTTCTTT
.	TRBV24-1	TRBJ2-6	.	CATSGEGANVLTF	TGTGCCACCAGTGGCGAAGGGGCCAACGTCCTGACTTTC
TRBD1	TRBV5-8	TRBJ1-3	.	CASSPGQGMGNTIYF	TGTGCCAGCAGCCCGGGACAGGGAATGGGAAACACCATATATTTT
.	TRBV4-1	TRBJ2-7	many	CASSQEGAGREQYF	TGCGCCAGCAGCCAAGAAGGAGCCGGGCGCGAGCAGTACTTC
.	TRBV4-1	TRBJ1-1	many	CASSRTAGNTEAFF	TGCGCCAGCAGCCGGACAGCCGGGAACACTGAAGCTTTCTTT
.	TRBV4-1	TRBJ1-2	.	CASSQTDITYGYTF	TGCGCCAGCAGCCAGACGGACATAACCTATGGCTACACCTTC
.	TRBV5-8	TRBJ1-1	many	CASSQYNTEAFF	TGTGCCAGCAGCCAGTATAACACTGAAGCTTTCTTT
TRBD2	TRBV29-1	TRBJ2-7	.	CSESDLAGAYNEQYF	TGCAGCGAGAGCGATCTAGCGGGGGCCTACAATGAGCAGTACTTC
.	TRBV20-1	TRBJ1-1	many	CSARDQGVVTEAFF	TGCAGTGCTAGAGATCAGGGTGTTGTCACTGAAGCTTTCTTT
TRBD1	TRBV20-1	TRBJ1-1	many	CSASGRGMNTEAFF	TGCAGTGCTAGCGGCAGGGGGATGAACACTGAAGCTTTCTTT